This T cell receptor (beta chain) was found in a study of CD8 T cells in Susac syndrome. About this clonotype: The antigen is unknown.

In blood CD8+ and CD4+ T cells, TCR beta underwent sequencing. General study results and limits: Regarding the TCR sequencing and HLA analysis, the study admitted that a relatively small number of individuals were involved.

Reverse transcription of 0.5 to 1 ug RNA was carried out with random hexamers. A multiplex approach, immunoSEQ multiplex PCR, amplified TCR beta CDR3 across 54 Vbeta and 13 Jbeta. TCRdb called the immunoSEQ multiplex PCR reads again in MiXCR, with one record for every CDR3 protein. Found here are 180,000 or so distinct CDR3 sequences, over 85% of them singletons; the top ten hold 0.14%. Trimming at V came to 4 bases and at J to 3 bases, leaving 3 bases not matched to a gene. CDR1 and CDR2 from the germline V gene are SGHRS and YFSETQ. The CDR3 loop spans 13 amino acids. What was sequenced was CD4+ T cells from PBMCs. This clonotype originated in a human donor in good health. V gene TRBV5-1 combines with J gene TRBJ1-2, with 7 bases matching TRBD1. CDR3 residues: CASSLTGDYGYTF. As DNA, the CDR3 is TGCGCCAGCAGCCTCACAGGGGACTATGGCTACACCTTC.